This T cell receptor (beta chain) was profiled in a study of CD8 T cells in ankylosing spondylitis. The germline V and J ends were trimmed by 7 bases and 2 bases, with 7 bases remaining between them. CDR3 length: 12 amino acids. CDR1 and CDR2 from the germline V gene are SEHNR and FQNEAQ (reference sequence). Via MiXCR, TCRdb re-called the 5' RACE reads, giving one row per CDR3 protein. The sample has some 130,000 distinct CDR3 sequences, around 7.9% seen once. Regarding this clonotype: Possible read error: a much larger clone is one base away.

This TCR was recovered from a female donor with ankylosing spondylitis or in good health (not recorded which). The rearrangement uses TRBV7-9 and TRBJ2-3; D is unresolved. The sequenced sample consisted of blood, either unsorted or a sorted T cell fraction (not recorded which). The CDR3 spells CASIVDTDTQYF. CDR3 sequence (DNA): TGTGCCAGCATCGTCGACACAGATACGCAGTATTTT.